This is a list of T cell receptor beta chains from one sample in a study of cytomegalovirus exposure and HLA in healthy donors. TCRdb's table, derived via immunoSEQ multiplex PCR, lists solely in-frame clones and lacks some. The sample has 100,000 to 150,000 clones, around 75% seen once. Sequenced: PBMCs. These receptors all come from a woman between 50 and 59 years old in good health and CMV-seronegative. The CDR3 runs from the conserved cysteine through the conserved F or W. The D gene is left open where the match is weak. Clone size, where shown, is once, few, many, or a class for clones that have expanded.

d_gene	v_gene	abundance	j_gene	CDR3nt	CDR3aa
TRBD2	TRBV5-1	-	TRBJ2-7	TGCGCCAGCAACCACCGACTAGCGGGAGATCTCGAGCAGTACTTC	CASNHRLAGDLEQYF
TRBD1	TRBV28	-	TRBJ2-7	TGTGCCAGCAGGGACGGGACAGCCTCCTACGAGCAGTACTTC	CASRDGTASYEQYF
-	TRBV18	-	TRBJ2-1	TGTGCCAGCTCACCGGAGGGAGACAATGAGCAGTTCTTC	CASSPEGDNEQFF
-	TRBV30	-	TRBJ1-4	TGTGCCTGGAAACCCGGCGGAACAACTAATGAAAAACTGTTTTTT	CAWKPGGTTNEKLFF
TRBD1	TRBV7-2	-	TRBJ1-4	TGTGCCAGCAGCGCAGACAGGGGTAGGGAAAAACTGTTTTTT	CASSADRGREKLFF
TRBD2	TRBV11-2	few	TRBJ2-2	TGTGCCAGCAGCTGGACTAGCGGGGACACCGGGGAGCTGTTTTTT	CASSWTSGDTGELFF
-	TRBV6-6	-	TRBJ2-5	TGTGCCAGCAGTTACCCGGACAGAGAAGAGACCCAGTACTTC	CASSYPDREETQYF
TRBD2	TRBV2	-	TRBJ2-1	TGTGCCAGCAGGACTAGCGGGTATAATGAGCAGTTCTTC	CASRTSGYNEQFF
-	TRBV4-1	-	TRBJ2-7	TGCGCCAGCAGCCAAGAGGAGGGCTTCTACGAGCAGTACTTC	CASSQEEGFYEQYF
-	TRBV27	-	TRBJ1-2	TGTGCCAGCAGTCCCATGGGAGGTGGCTACACCTTC	CASSPMGGGYTF
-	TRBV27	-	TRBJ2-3	TGTGCCAGCAGTGCTATTACAGATACGCAGTATTTT	CASSAITDTQYF
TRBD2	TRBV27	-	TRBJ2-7	TGTGCCAGCAGGCTGTCCTCTAGCGGAGTCAACGAGCAGTACTTC	CASRLSSSGVNEQYF
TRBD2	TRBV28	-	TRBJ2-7	TGTGCCAGCAGTTTTGGGAGCGGGAGGTCCCACGAGCAGTACTTC	CASSFGSGRSHEQYF
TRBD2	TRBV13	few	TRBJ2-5	TGTGCCAGCAGCTCCGAGGCCCCGTGGGCGGGAGAACTTAATGGACAAGAGACCCAGTACTTC	CASSSEAPWAGELNGQETQYF
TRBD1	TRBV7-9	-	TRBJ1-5	TGTGCCAGCAGCACCGGGACAGGGGAGAATCAGCCCCAGCATTTT	CASSTGTGENQPQHF
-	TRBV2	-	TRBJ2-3	TGTGCCAGCAGGACAGCCCAGTACACAGATACGCAGTATTTT	CASRTAQYTDTQYF
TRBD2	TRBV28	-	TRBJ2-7	TGTGCCGCCAGCGGGAGACAACTCGAGCAGTACTTC	CAASGRQLEQYF
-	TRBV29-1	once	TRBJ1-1	TGCAGCGTAGAAGGTGGCAGGGTCGAGGACACTGAAGCTTTCTTT	CSVEGGRVEDTEAFF
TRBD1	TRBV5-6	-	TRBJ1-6	TGTGCCAGCAGCCAGACAGGGGGAAATTCACCCCTCCACTTT	CASSQTGGNSPLHF
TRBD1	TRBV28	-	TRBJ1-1	TGTGCCAGCAGCCCCCCGGACAGGAGGGAAGCTTTCTTT	CASSPPDRREAFF
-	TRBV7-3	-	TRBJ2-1	TGTGCCAGCAGCTCCAACAGCGGGTCCTACAATGAGCAGTTCTTC	CASSSNSGSYNEQFF
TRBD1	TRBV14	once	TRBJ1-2	TGTGCCAGCAGCCACCACGACCGACAGGGTGGTTCTTCTGGCTACACCTTC	CASSHHDRQGGSSGYTF
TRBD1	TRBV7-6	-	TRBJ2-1	TGTGCCAGCAGCCCCGGGACAGTCAACAATGAGCAGTTCTTC	CASSPGTVNNEQFF
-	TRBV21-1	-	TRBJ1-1	TGTGCCAGCGGTGACAGGGGCACTGAAGCTTTCTTT	CASGDRGTEAFF
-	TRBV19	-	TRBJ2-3	TGTGCCAGTAGTATAACTAGCTCAGATACGCAGTATTTT	CASSITSSDTQYF
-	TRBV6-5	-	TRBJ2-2	TGTGCCAGCAGTCACATGAACACCGGGGAGCTGTTTTTT	CASSHMNTGELFF
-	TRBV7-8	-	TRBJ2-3	TGTGCCAGCAGCCCCGGTGCGCGGGTCACAGATACGCAGTATTTT	CASSPGARVTDTQYF
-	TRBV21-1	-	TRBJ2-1	TGTGCCAGCAGCAAAGGCCCCGGACTAGCGGGAGGCTTGTTGAGCAATGAGCAGTTCTTC	CASSKGPGLAGGLLSNEQFF
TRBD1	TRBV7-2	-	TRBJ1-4	TGTGCCAGCCGAAGACAGGGGGATCTAGAAAAACTGTTTTTT	CASRRQGDLEKLFF
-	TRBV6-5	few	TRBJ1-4	TGTGCCAGCAGTTACGGGGGGGGGAATAATGAAAAACTGTTTTTT	CASSYGGGNNEKLFF
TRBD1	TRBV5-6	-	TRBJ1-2	TGTGCCAGCAGCCCGACAGGGCTGGGCTATGGCTACACCTTC	CASSPTGLGYGYTF
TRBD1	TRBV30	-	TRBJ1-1	TGTGCCTGGGGTCGACAGGGGGCGGGTGAAGCTTTCTTT	CAWGRQGAGEAFF
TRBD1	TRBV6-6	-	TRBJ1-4	TGTGCCAGCAGTTACGTAGGGGGCGAAAAACTGTTTTTT	CASSYVGGEKLFF
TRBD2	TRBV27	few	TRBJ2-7	TGTGCCAGCTCTGTGGAGACTAGCGGGAGCATTGAGCAGTACTTC	CASSVETSGSIEQYF
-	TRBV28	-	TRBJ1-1	TGTGCCAGCAGCGTGCGGGGGCTGGGGAACACTGAAGCTTTCTTT	CASSVRGLGNTEAFF
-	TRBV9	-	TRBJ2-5	TGTGCCAGCAGCGTAGCGGAACAGACACCGACCCAGTACTTC	CASSVAEQTPTQYF
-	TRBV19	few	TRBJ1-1	TGTGCCAGTAGTACAGCAGGTGGCACTGAAGCTTTCTTT	CASSTAGGTEAFF
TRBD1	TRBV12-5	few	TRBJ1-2	TGTGCTAGTGGTTTGGTACTGGTCCCCCCAGGGGGCAACAACTATGGCTACACCTTC	CASGLVLVPPGGNNYGYTF
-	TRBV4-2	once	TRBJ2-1	TGTGCCAGCAGCCAATTGTCAGGGGTAAACAATGAGCAGTTCTTC	CASSQLSGVNNEQFF
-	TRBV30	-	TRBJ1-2	TGTGCCGGAGGGCGGGGGCCCAGTGGCGGCTACACCTTC	CAGGRGPSGGYTF
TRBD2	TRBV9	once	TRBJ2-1	TGTGCCAGCAGCCCCCCCAGAGTTAGCGGGAGGGACAATGAGCAGTTCTTC	CASSPPRVSGRDNEQFF
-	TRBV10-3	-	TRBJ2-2	TGTGCCACTTGGCCGGGGGTAGAAACCGGGGAGCTGTTTTTT	CATWPGVETGELFF
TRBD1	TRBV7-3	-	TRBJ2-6	TGTGCCAGCAGCCCGAGGGACAGAATAGGGCTCGGGGCCAACGTCCTGACTTTC	CASSPRDRIGLGANVLTF
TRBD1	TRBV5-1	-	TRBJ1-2	TGCGCCAGCAGCTGGTCCGGGACAGACGATGGCTACACCTTC	CASSWSGTDDGYTF
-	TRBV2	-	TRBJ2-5	TGTGCCAGCACCCTCAGGGAGACCCAGTACTTC	CASTLRETQYF
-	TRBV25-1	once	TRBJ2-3	TGTGCCAGCAGCAGGGTAACCACAGATACGCAGTATTTT	CASSRVTTDTQYF
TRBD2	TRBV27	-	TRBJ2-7	TGTGCCAGCAGTTTCAATTCCGGGACTAGCGGGAGGGCGTTCCACGAGCAGTACTTC	CASSFNSGTSGRAFHEQYF
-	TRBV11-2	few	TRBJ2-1	TGTGCCAGCAGCTTAGGACAGAACAATGAGCAGTTCTTC	CASSLGQNNEQFF
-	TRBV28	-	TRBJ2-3	TGTGCCAGTAGAGTCACAGATACGCAGTATTTT	CASRVTDTQYF
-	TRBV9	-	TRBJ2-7	TGTGCCAGCAGCGTAGGTGGGGGGGCGAACTACGAGCAGTACTTC	CASSVGGGANYEQYF
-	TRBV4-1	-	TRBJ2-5	TGCGCCAGCAGCCAAGTGGGGGGAGAGACCCAGTACTTC	CASSQVGGETQYF
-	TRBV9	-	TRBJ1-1	TGTGCCAGCAGCGTACTAGCGAACACTGAAGCTTTCTTT	CASSVLANTEAFF
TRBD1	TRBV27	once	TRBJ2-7	TGTGCCAGCAGTTTAGACAGGGAACTCTACGAGCAGTACTTC	CASSLDRELYEQYF
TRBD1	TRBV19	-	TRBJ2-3	TGTGCCAGTAGTACCTCGACAGGGTTCGGGTTCACAGATACGCAGTATTTT	CASSTSTGFGFTDTQYF
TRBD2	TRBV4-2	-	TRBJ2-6	TGTGCCAGCAGCCCTTTCTTAGGGGACCCGGGACTAGCGGGAGTATCCGCTGGGGCCAACGTCCTGACTTTC	CASSPFLGDPGLAGVSAGANVLTF
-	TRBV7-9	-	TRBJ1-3	TGTGCCAGCAGCACGCAGTCCCCCATATATTTT	CASSTQSPIYF
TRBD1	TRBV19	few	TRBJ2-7	TGTGCCAGTAGTATTACAGGGGGGATCTCCTACGAGCAGTACTTC	CASSITGGISYEQYF
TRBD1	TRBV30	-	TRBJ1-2	TGTGCCTGGACCATTCCGGGACAGGGATTCTACACCTTC	CAWTIPGQGFYTF
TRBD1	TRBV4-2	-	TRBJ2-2	TGTGCCAGCAGCCAAGCGGGGACAGGCCAGAACACCGGGGAGCTGTTTTTT	CASSQAGTGQNTGELFF